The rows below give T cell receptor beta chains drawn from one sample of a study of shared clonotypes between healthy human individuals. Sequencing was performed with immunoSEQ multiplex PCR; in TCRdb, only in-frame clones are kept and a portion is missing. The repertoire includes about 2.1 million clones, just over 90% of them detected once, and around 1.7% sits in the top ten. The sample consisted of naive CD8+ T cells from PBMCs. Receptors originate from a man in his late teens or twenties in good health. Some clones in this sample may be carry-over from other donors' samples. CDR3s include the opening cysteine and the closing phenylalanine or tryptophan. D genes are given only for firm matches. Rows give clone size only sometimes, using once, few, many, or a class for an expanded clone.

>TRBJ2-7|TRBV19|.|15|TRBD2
CASSGGLAGYYEQYF
TGTGCCAGTAGTGGGGGACTAGCGGGCTACTACGAGCAGTACTTC
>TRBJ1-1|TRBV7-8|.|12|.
CASSLGRTEAFF
TGTGCCAGCAGCTTAGGTCGCACTGAAGCTTTCTTT
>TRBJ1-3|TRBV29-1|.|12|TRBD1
CSVTGDSGTIYF
TGCAGCGTGACAGGGGACTCTGGGACCATATATTTT
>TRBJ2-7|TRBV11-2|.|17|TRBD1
CASTIGSARTGGHEQYF
TGTGCCAGCACCATCGGTTCGGCAAGGACAGGGGGACACGAGCAGTACTTC
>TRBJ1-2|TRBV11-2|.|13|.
CASSLWKQDGYTF
TGTGCCAGCAGCTTATGGAAACAGGATGGCTACACCTTC
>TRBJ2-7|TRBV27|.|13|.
CASSLGTPYEQYF
TGTGCCAGCAGTTTGGGGACCCCCTACGAGCAGTACTTC
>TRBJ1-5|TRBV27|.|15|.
CASSPPGGRNQPQHF
TGTGCCAGCAGTCCCCCGGGGGGCCGCAATCAGCCCCAGCATTTT
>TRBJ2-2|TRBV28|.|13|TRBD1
CVSGQGRTGELFF
TGTGTCAGCGGACAGGGTAGGACCGGGGAGCTGTTTTTT
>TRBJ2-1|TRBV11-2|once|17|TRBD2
CASGTPGLQVGYNEQFF
TGTGCCAGCGGCACACCGGGACTACAAGTAGGGTACAATGAGCAGTTCTTC
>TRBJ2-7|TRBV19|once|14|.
CASSTRATSYEQYF
TGTGCCAGTAGTACTCGGGCTACCTCCTACGAGCAGTACTTC
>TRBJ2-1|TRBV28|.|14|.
CASSRGRESNEQFF
TGTGCCAGCTCCAGGGGCAGGGAGTCGAATGAGCAGTTCTTC
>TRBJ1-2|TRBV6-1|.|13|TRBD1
CASRAGTGGGYTF
TGTGCCAGCAGAGCCGGGACAGGGGGTGGCTACACCTTC
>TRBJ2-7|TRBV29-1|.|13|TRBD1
CSAAPGQTYEQYF
TGCAGCGCCGCTCCGGGACAGACCTACGAGCAGTACTTC
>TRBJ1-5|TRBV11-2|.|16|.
CASSSDPEGGNQPQHF
TGTGCCAGCAGCTCAGACCCCGAGGGGGGTAATCAGCCCCAGCATTTT
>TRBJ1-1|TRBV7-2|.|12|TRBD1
CASSSRGSEAFF
TGTGCCAGCAGCTCCAGGGGGTCCGAAGCTTTCTTT
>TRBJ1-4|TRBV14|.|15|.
CASSQVGRADEKLFF
TGTGCCAGCAGCCAAGTGGGCAGGGCGGACGAAAAACTGTTTTTT
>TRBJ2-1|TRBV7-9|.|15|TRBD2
CASRQTSGRLNEQFF
TGTGCCAGCAGACAAACTAGCGGGAGGCTCAATGAGCAGTTCTTC
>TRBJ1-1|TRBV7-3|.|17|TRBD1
CASSLGQGGIVNTEAFF
TGTGCCAGCAGCTTAGGACAGGGCGGTATAGTGAACACTGAAGCTTTCTTT
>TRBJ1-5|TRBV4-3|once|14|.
CASSQDGGGQPQHF
TGCGCCAGCAGCCAAGATGGGGGTGGCCAGCCCCAGCATTTT
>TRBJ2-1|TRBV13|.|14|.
CASSDSTGYNEQFF
TGTGCCAGCAGCGATTCGACAGGCTACAATGAGCAGTTCTTC
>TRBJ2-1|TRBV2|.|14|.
CASSELAKYNEQFF
TGTGCCAGCAGTGAACTAGCGAAGTACAATGAGCAGTTCTTC
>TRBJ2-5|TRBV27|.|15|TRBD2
CASTPGGLAGETQYF
TGTGCCAGCACCCCCGGCGGACTAGCGGGAGAGACCCAGTACTTC
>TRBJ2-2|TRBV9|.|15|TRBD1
CASSGDRVHTGELFF
TGTGCCAGCAGCGGGGACAGGGTGCACACCGGGGAGCTGTTTTTT
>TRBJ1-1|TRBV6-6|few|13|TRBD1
CASRTTGDTEAFF
TGTGCCAGCAGGACCACAGGGGACACTGAAGCTTTCTTT
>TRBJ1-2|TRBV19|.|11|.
CASKGHYGYTF
TGTGCCAGTAAGGGGCACTATGGCTACACCTTC
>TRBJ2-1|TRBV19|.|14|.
CASSFPGADNEQFF
TGTGCCAGTAGTTTCCCGGGAGCAGACAATGAGCAGTTCTTC
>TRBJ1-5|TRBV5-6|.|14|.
CASSGGGGKQPQHF
TGTGCCAGCAGCGGGGGCGGGGGCAAGCAGCCCCAGCATTTT
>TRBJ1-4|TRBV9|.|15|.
CASSVTGATNEKLFF
TGTGCCAGCAGCGTCACAGGCGCAACTAATGAAAAACTGTTTTTT
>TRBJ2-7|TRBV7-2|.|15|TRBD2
CASSLGGSGSDEQYF
TGTGCCAGCAGCTTAGGTGGTAGCGGGAGTGACGAGCAGTACTTC
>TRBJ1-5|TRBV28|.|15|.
CASRGQTYSNQPQHF
TGTGCCAGCAGGGGGCAAACGTATAGCAATCAGCCCCAGCATTTT
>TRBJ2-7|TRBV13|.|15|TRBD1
CASSLGQGAPGEQYF
TGTGCCAGCAGCTTAGGACAGGGGGCGCCCGGCGAGCAGTACTTC
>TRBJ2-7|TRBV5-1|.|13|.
CASSSDWSYEQYF
TGCGCCAGCAGCTCGGACTGGTCCTACGAGCAGTACTTC
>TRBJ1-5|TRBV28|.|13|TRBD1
CASRDRGNQPQHF
TGTGCCAGCAGAGACAGGGGCAATCAGCCCCAGCATTTT
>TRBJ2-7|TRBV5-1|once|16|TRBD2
CASSPSGREGIGEQYF
TGCGCCAGCAGCCCCTCCGGTCGGGAGGGCATCGGCGAGCAGTACTTC
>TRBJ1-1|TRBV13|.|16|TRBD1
CASSSTGELGHTEAFF
TGTGCCAGCAGCTCCACAGGGGAACTTGGGCACACTGAAGCTTTCTTT
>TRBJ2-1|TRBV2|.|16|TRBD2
CASRRTSGNSYNEQFF
TGTGCCAGCAGGCGGACTAGCGGGAACTCCTACAATGAGCAGTTCTTC
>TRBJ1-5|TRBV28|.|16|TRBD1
CASSSYQGDSNQPQHF
TGTGCCAGCAGTTCATACCAGGGGGATAGCAATCAGCCCCAGCATTTT
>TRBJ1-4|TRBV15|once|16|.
CATSTTPDSANEKLFF
TGTGCCACCAGCACCACCCCGGACAGCGCTAATGAAAAACTGTTTTTT
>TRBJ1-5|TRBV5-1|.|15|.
CASSPDPGWSQPQHF
TGCGCCAGCAGCCCCGACCCGGGGTGGAGTCAGCCCCAGCATTTT
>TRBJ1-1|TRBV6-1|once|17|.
CASSECFGGAECLEAFF
TGTGCCAGCAGTGAGTGCTTCGGGGGCGCGGAGTGCCTTGAAGCTTTCTTT